Listed here are 8 T cell receptor beta chains from one sample, sequenced in a study of T cell changes during pregnancy in multiple sclerosis. TCRdb keeps only in-frame clones here, not all; method: immunoSEQ multiplex PCR. The data contain under 45,000 clones, approximately 96% of them seen just once; the ten biggest clones take up 0.85% to 1%. This specimen was peripheral blood, taken in the second trimester of pregnancy. The receptors were gathered from a female donor with multiple sclerosis, enrolled in a pregnancy study.

The genes are TRBV19 and TRBJ2-2; 7 nucleotides align to TRBD1. Germline V CDR1 and CDR2: LNHDA, SQIVND (reference sequence). Trimming took 5 bases from V and 4 from J; bases not matched to a gene: 7. This CDR3 is 15 amino acids long. The CDR3 DNA reads TGTGCCAGTAGTGACAGGGTGCTCGGCACCGGGGAGCTGTTTTTT. This sequence encodes CASSDRVLGTGELFF.

The chain has TRBV5-1 and TRBJ2-3; weak D call: TRBD1 (5 bases). Germline CDR1 SGHRS, CDR2 YFSETQ. V lost 0 bases and J 0 bases, leaving 14 bases between the germline ends. This CDR3 is built from 17 residues. In nucleotides, the CDR3 is TGCGCCAGCAGCTTGGAGGGGCTTGGTGCTAGCACAGATACGCAGTATTTT. This codes for CASSLEGLGASTDTQYF.

The chain carries TRBV7-6 and TRBJ2-2; tentatively, D is TRBD2 (5 bases). Per germline, CDR1 SGHVS and CDR2 FNYEAQ. The germline V and J ends were trimmed by 5 bases and 7 bases, with 11 bases remaining between them. This CDR3 contains 13 residues. The CDR3 protein is CASSLGENGELFF. The CDR3 DNA sequence: TGTGCCAGCAGCCTCGGGGAGAACGGGGAGCTGTTTTTT.

The CDR3 is CASSLRGRGPSLYGYTF. As DNA, the CDR3 is TGTGCCAGCAGCTTAAGAGGCAGGGGGCCTTCGCTCTATGGCTACACCTTC. This chain links TRBV7-2 with TRBJ1-2; 8 positions agree with TRBD1. V lost 2 bases and J lost 4; bases outside the gene matches: 12. CDR3 length: 17 amino acids. Germline loops: CDR1 SGHTA, CDR2 FQGNSA.

The rearrangement joins TRBV19 to TRBJ1-1, with 7 bases aligning to TRBD1. Germline loops: CDR1 LNHDA, CDR2 SQIVND (reference sequence). The CDR3 spans 11 residues. V lost 9 bases, J lost 5 bases, and 3 bases stayed unmatched. The CDR3 loop is CASSDRTEAFF. The CDR3 DNA sequence: TGTGCCAGCTCGGACAGGACTGAAGCTTTCTTT. Full variable domain (remainder filled in from reference TRBV19 and TRBJ1-1): DGGITQSPKYLFRKEGQNVTLSCEQNLNHDAMYWYRQDPGQGLRLIYYSQIVNDFQKGDIAEGYSVSREKKESFPLTVTSAQKNPTAFYLCASSDRTEAFFGQGTRLTVV.

The chain has TRBV9 and TRBJ2-2, with 9 bases that match TRBD1. The CDR3 loop spans 16 amino acids. V lost 4 bases and J lost 7; bases outside the gene matches: 11. Germline CDR1 is SGDLS and CDR2 is YYNGEE. CDR3 loop: CASSRGGTGLIGELFF. CDR3 bases: TGTGCCAGCAGCAGAGGAGGGACAGGGCTTATCGGGGAGCTGTTTTTT.

The chain joins TRBV7-9 to TRBJ1-2; 9 nucleotides align to TRBD1. V lost 7 bases and J lost 8; bases outside the gene matches: 14. Germline CDR1 SEHNR, CDR2 FQNEAQ (reference sequence). This CDR3 contains 15 residues. CDR3 nucleotide sequence: TGTGCCAGCACCCCTTCCGGGACAGGGCAAGGAGGCTACACCTTC. It encodes CASTPSGTGQGGYTF.

This clone was seen just once. This chain uses TRBV6-1 with TRBJ1-5; D not resolved. The CDR3 totals 17 residues. V was pared by 1 base and J by 0 bases, with 13 bases between. The V gene's germline CDR1 is MNHNS and CDR2 SASEGT. CDR3 loop: CASSEDSLAYSNQPQHF. The CDR3 DNA reads TGTGCCAGCAGTGAAGACAGCCTGGCGTATAGCAATCAGCCCCAGCATTTT.